Listed here are 30 T cell receptor beta chains from one sample, sequenced in a study of CD8+ T cells in alopecia areata. TCR sequencing used cDNA made by reverse transcription of extracted RNA. Assay used: immunoSEQ multiplex PCR; TCRdb lists only in-frame clones, some missing. The data show about 98,000 clones, about 45% seen once. Specimen: CD4+ T cells sorted from blood. The receptors here all came from a human donor with alopecia areata.

This clone turned up a few times. The chain combines TRBV4-2 with TRBJ2-1, with 10 bases that match TRBD2. Germline V gene lookup returns CDR1 LGHNA and CDR2 YNFKEQ. V dropped 4 bases and J dropped 1; count of bases not matched to a gene: 4. The CDR3 length is 16 residues. The DNA of the CDR3 is TGTGCCAGCAGCCCCAATAGCGGGGGGTCCTACAATGAGCAGTTCTTC. This encodes CASSPNSGGSYNEQFF.

The chain joins TRBV30 to TRBJ2-5; 8 bases match TRBD2. The germline V gene encodes CDR1 GTSNPN and CDR2 SVGIG (reference sequence). The CDR3 extends over 13 amino acids. V lost 3 bases and J lost 4; bases outside the gene matches: 4. CDR3 sequence (DNA): TGTGCCTGGAGGCCAGCGGGGGTAGAGACCCAGTACTTC. Amino acids: CAWRPAGVETQYF.

This clone has just a few counts. The J gene is TRBJ1-1, the V gene TRBV29-1; D not resolved. V was shortened by 7 bases and J by 3 bases, with 21 bases between the two germline ends. Germline V CDR1 and CDR2: SQVTM, ANQGSEA. This CDR3 has 15 amino acids. The CDR3 spells CSATPGGGHHTEAFF. CDR3 bases: TGCAGCGCCACCCCCGGTGGAGGGCACCACACTGAAGCTTTCTTT.

The V call is TRBV5-1, the J call TRBJ2-2; D gene ambiguous. CDR1 is SGHRS and CDR2 is YFSETQ in the germline V gene. V dropped 0 bases and J dropped 5 bases, with 8 bases sitting between them. CDR3 size: 14 residues. The CDR3 coding sequence is TGCGCCAGCAGCTTGGCCGAGGAGACCGGGGAGCTGTTTTTT. Translated: CASSLAEETGELFF. Complete variable domain (other parts from reference TRBV5-1 and TRBJ2-2): KAGVTQTPRYLIKTRGQQVTLSCSPISGHRSVSWYQQTPGQGLQFLFEYFSETQRNKGNFPGRFSGRQFSNSRSEMNVSTLELGDSALYLCASSLAEETGELFFGEGSRLTVL.

The chain couples TRBV5-6 to TRBJ2-3; perhaps TRBD2 as D (6 bases). This CDR3 spans 15 amino acids. The germline V gene encodes CDR1 SGHDT and CDR2 YYEEEE. The V end lost 3 bases, the J end lost 2 bases, and 13 bases lay between the germline ends. CDR3 sequence: CASSWAAGNTDTQYF. The CDR3 region has the DNA TGTGCCAGCAGCTGGGCGGCGGGAAACACAGATACGCAGTATTTT.

In its sample, this clone was seen a few times. V gene TRBV29-1 combines with J gene TRBJ2-5, with D possibly TRBD2 on 5 matching bases. Germline CDR1 is SQVTM and CDR2 is ANQGSEA. The V end lost 6 bases, the J end lost 5 bases, and 16 bases lay between the germline ends. The CDR3 extends over 13 amino acids. CDR3 DNA sequence: TGCAGCGTGAAGACTACCGGGGTTGAGACCCAGTACTTC. Encoded protein: CSVKTTGVETQYF.

This clone was detected a few times. The chain is built from TRBV23-1 and TRBJ1-5; D gene unclear. TRBV23-1 is an open reading frame whose function is uncertain. The CDR3 has 14 residues. V was clipped by 5 bases and J by 3 bases, with 11 bases between them. The CDR3 region has the DNA TGCGCCAGCAGTTCGGCAGATACCAATCAGCCCCAGCATTTT. This sequence encodes CASSSADTNQPQHF.

The chain is built from TRBV29-1 and TRBJ2-7; D gene uncertain. This CDR3 comprises 13 residues. CDR1 is SQVTM, CDR2 ANQGSEA, per germline. With 3 bases removed from V and 3 bases from J, the gap between germline ends came to 12 bases. In DNA, the CDR3 is TGCAGCGTTGATGCGGAAACGAGCTACGAGCAGTACTTC. This sequence encodes CSVDAETSYEQYF.

DNA for the CDR3: TGCGCCAGCAGCCAAGCCTTCGTCTCAGATACGCAGTATTTT. Protein sequence: CASSQAFVSDTQYF. The chain links TRBV4-1 to TRBJ2-3; D not certain. Trimming pared 1 base from V and 4 bases from J, leaving 9 bases between. Germline assignment: CDR1 MGHRA and CDR2 YSYEKL. The CDR3 contains 14 residues.

Concerning this clone itself: Different DNA sequences within this sample yield the same CDR3. V gene TRBV29-1 combines with J gene TRBJ2-3; 9 bases are shared with TRBD2. Germline CDR1 and CDR2: SQVTM and ANQGSEA. V gave up 1 base and J gave up 6 bases; unmatched junction bases: 5. The CDR3 sequence is 14 residues long. The CDR3 protein is CSVEGRGGPDTQYF. The CDR3 nucleotides read TGCAGCGTTGAAGGGCGGGGGGGCCCCGATACGCAGTATTTT.

This clone was detected only a few times. The chain uses TRBV29-1 and TRBJ2-3, with D possibly matching TRBD1 (5 bases). Germline values: CDR1 SQVTM, CDR2 ANQGSEA. V lost 1 base, J lost 4 bases, and 15 bases lay in between. CDR3 length equals 15 residues. In DNA form, the CDR3 reads TGCAGCGTTGAAGGAAGGCAGGGTGGCTCAGATACGCAGTATTTT. This sequence encodes CSVEGRQGGSDTQYF.

The rearrangement links TRBV29-1 to TRBJ2-7; D not resolved. The V gene lost 3 bases and the J gene lost 5 bases, with 8 bases spanning the gap. The CDR3 covers 11 residues. CDR1 is SQVTM, CDR2 ANQGSEA, per germline. The DNA of the CDR3 is TGCAGCGTTGACGGCTTCGACGAGCAGTACTTC. It translates to CSVDGFDEQYF.

This clone has more than one count but fewer than ten. V usage is TRBV14 and J usage is TRBJ2-3, with D unresolved. V lost 2 bases and J 5 bases, leaving 8 bases between the germline ends. Germline CDR1 and CDR2: SGHDN and FVKESK. CDR3 length equals 13 residues. The CDR3 protein is CASSQTGEDTQYF. CDR3 in DNA: TGTGCCAGCAGCCAAACTGGAGAAGATACGCAGTATTTT. The variable domain in full, completed from reference TRBV14 and TRBJ2-3, reads EAGVTQFPSHSVIEKGQTVTLRCDPISGHDNLYWYRRVMGKEIKFLLHFVKESKQDESGMPNNRFLAERTGGTYSTLKVQPAELEDSGVYFCASSQTGEDTQYFGPGTRLTVL.

The chain links TRBV5-1 to TRBJ2-3; possibly TRBD1 for D (7 bases). Trimming cost V 3 bases and J 5 bases, with 13 bases left between them. Per germline, CDR1 SGHRS and CDR2 YFSETQ. This CDR3 region has 14 residues. The CDR3 region has the DNA TGCGCCAGCAGCTCGCTTCAGGGGGGAGATACGCAGTATTTT. Protein product: CASSSLQGGDTQYF.

The CDR3 is CASSLLPANTEAFF. The DNA for the CDR3 is TGCGCCAGCAGCTTGCTGCCAGCTAACACTGAAGCTTTCTTT. The chain joins TRBV5-1 to TRBJ1-1; D is uncertain. V shed 1 base and J shed 2 bases, with 9 bases lying between them. The CDR3 contains 14 residues. CDR1 SGHRS and CDR2 YFSETQ come from the germline V gene.

V usage is TRBV4-2 and J usage is TRBJ2-4, with D maybe TRBD1 (5 bases). The germline CDR1 and CDR2 sequences are LGHNA and YNFKEQ. The ends were cut back, 2 bases at V and 7 bases at J, with 9 bases in the middle. The CDR3 consists of 13 residues. The DNA of the CDR3 is TGTGCCAGCAGCCAACAGGGTGGGAACATTCAGTACTTC. The encoded protein is CASSQQGGNIQYF.

This rearrangement joins TRBV28 to TRBJ1-2; 9 bases align to TRBD1. V was pared by 2 bases and J by 9 bases, with 1 base of the junction left unmatched. The germline gives CDR1 MDHEN, CDR2 SYDVKM. The CDR3 has 12 amino acids. CDR3 region: CASSLGTGSYTF. The CDR3 nucleotides are TGTGCCAGCAGTTTAGGGACAGGGAGCTACACCTTC.

The J gene is TRBJ2-1, the V gene TRBV29-1; TRBD1 might be the D (5 bases). The germline V gene has CDR1 SQVTM and CDR2 ANQGSEA. CDR3 length: 12 amino acids. Trimming stripped 1 base from V and 9 bases from J, with 10 bases between. The CDR3 region is CSVEVQDGEQFF. The CDR3 DNA reads TGCAGCGTTGAAGTACAGGATGGTGAGCAGTTCTTC.

V is TRBV30 and J is TRBJ2-5, with D hard to call. V lost 1 base and J 13 bases, leaving 19 bases between the germline ends. Germline V gene lookup returns CDR1 GTSNPN and CDR2 SVGIG (reference sequence). The CDR3 has 13 residues. The CDR3 here is CAWSGLIKVAPYF. The CDR3 nucleotides are TGTGCCTGGAGTGGTCTGATCAAAGTGGCTCCGTACTTC.

This chain uses TRBV30 with TRBJ1-2, with 7 positions matching TRBD1. The CDR3 covers 12 residues. V was pared by 1 base and J by 6 bases, with 2 bases of the junction left unmatched. The V gene's germline CDR1 is GTSNPN and CDR2 SVGIG (reference sequence). The CDR3 DNA is TGTGCCTGGAGTGGGGACAGCGATGGCTACACCTTC. It is translated as CAWSGDSDGYTF.

The J gene is TRBJ2-1, the V gene TRBV30; TRBD2 matches at 8 bases. The CDR3 contains 15 residues. Germline assignment: CDR1 GTSNPN and CDR2 SVGIG (reference sequence). J was trimmed by 6 bases and V by 4 bases; bases with no gene match: 11. The CDR3 sequence: CAWTRTSLGPNEQFF. DNA for the CDR3: TGTGCCTGGACCAGGACTAGCTTGGGCCCCAATGAGCAGTTCTTC.

This clone was found a few times. V is TRBV29-1 and J is TRBJ1-5; the D is unclear. The CDR3 has 12 amino acids. Germline lookup yields CDR1 SQVTM and CDR2 ANQGSEA. V was shortened by 4 bases and J by 5 bases, with 9 bases between the two germline ends. CDR3 amino acids: CSVGQLDQPQHF. The CDR3 DNA reads as TGCAGCGTTGGCCAGCTTGATCAGCCCCAGCATTTT.

V gene TRBV29-1 combines with J gene TRBJ1-2; TRBD1 is a possible D gene (5 bases). The CDR3 consists of 12 residues. Germline-derived CDR1 and CDR2 are SQVTM and ANQGSEA. The V and J ends lost 6 bases and 5 bases respectively, with 13 bases between them. For the CDR3, the DNA is TGCAGCGTCACCTCGGGGGAATATGGCTACACCTTC. It is translated as CSVTSGEYGYTF.

V and J are TRBV28 and TRBJ2-7; D is uncertain. The CDR3 has 15 amino acids. V lost 4 bases to trimming and J lost 3 bases, with 16 bases between them. Germline CDR1 MDHEN, CDR2 SYDVKM. The CDR3 protein is CASSYPQVNIYEQYF. The CDR3 bases are TGTGCCAGCAGTTATCCGCAGGTAAACATCTACGAGCAGTACTTC.

This clone was counted between two and nine times. CDR3 residues: CASKGGVHHGYTF. For the CDR3, the DNA is TGTGCCAGCAAGGGAGGAGTTCACCATGGCTACACCTTC. The J gene is TRBJ1-2, the V gene TRBV28; D ambiguous. CDR1 and CDR2 from the germline V gene are MDHEN and SYDVKM. This CDR3 has 13 residues. V dropped 7 bases and J dropped 6 bases, with 15 bases sitting between them.

As regards this clone: The junction departs from the called germline gene at one end, perhaps through a read error. V gene TRBV29-1 combines with J gene TRBJ1-2, with a weak D call TRBD1 (5 bases). The germline CDR1 and CDR2 sequences are SQVTM and ANQGSEA. CDR3 length: 13 residues. CDR3 amino acids: CSVGTDLTGTGSF. The CDR3, as DNA: TGCAGCGTTGGAACGGACCTTACTGGGACTGGTTCCTTC.

This clone was found many times. This sequence joins TRBV7-2 and TRBJ2-7, with D possibly matching TRBD2 (6 bases). From germline, CDR1 is SGHTA and CDR2 FQGNSA. The CDR3 covers 13 residues. Deletions cut 5 bases from V and 4 bases from J, with 12 bases between. CDR3 loop: CASSPPGRYEQYF. CDR3 DNA sequence: TGTGCCAGCAGCCCCCCAGGGAGGTACGAGCAGTACTTC.

The genes are TRBV27 and TRBJ2-7, with TRBD2 as a possible D gene (5 bases). Germline V CDR1 and CDR2: MNHEY, SMNVEV (reference sequence). The germline V and J ends were trimmed by 7 bases and 6 bases, with 19 bases remaining between them. The CDR3 has 14 residues. The CDR3 reads CASTMDSGSVEQYF. In DNA, the CDR3 is TGTGCCAGCACCATGGACTCCGGCTCGGTCGAGCAGTACTTC.

In this sample, this clone turned up a few times. V usage is TRBV4-1 and J usage is TRBJ2-3; no firm D call. There are 16 residues in the CDR3. Trimming left V 7 bases short and J 0 bases short, with 17 bases between. Germline lookup yields CDR1 MGHRA and CDR2 YSYEKL. The CDR3 loop reads CASKGDGYFSTDTQYF. In nucleotides, the CDR3 is TGCGCCAGCAAAGGTGACGGATACTTTAGCACAGATACGCAGTATTTT.

As for this clone: The same CDR3 can be traced to other DNA sequences in this sample. The chain recombines TRBV5-1 with TRBJ2-1; 12 bases agree with TRBD2. V was clipped by 1 base and J by 7 bases; unmatched bases: 3. CDR1 and CDR2 from the germline V gene are SGHRS and YFSETQ. The CDR3 has 15 amino acids. The CDR3 DNA reads TGCGCCAGCAGCTTGCAACTAGCGGGGGGTAATGAGCAGTTCTTC. As protein: CASSLQLAGGNEQFF.